The 15 T cell receptor beta chains below were found in one sample sequenced in a study of blood T cell repertoires in COVID-19. Repertoires were generated with immunoSEQ multiplex PCR, while TCRdb's copy carries only in-frame clones and drops some. The sample includes about 100,000 clones, approximately 90% of them seen just once. Material: peripheral blood. The receptors originated from a man between 45 and 60 years old with active COVID-19.

The chain uses TRBV28 and TRBJ1-6; 7 positions match TRBD1. Germline V CDR1 and CDR2: MDHEN, SYDVKM. The V gene end was trimmed by 5 bases and the J gene end by 5 bases; junction bases not matched to a gene: 9. This CDR3 has 16 amino acids. As DNA, the CDR3 is TGTGCCAGCAGTGGGACAGACAGGAGAAATAATTCACCCCTCCACTTT. Translation: CASSGTDRRNNSPLHF.

The rearrangement links TRBV2 to TRBJ1-1; maybe TRBD1 (5 bases). The V gene lost 6 bases and the J gene lost 3 bases, with 14 bases spanning the gap. Germline V gene sequence: CDR1 SNHLY, CDR2 FYNNEI. The CDR3 runs 14 residues. As DNA, the CDR3 is TGTGCCAGCAGCCGACTTTGGGGGGACACTGAAGCTTTCTTT. Protein product: CASSRLWGDTEAFF. Full variable domain (outside the CDR3, taken from reference TRBV2 and TRBJ1-1): EPEVTQTPSHQVTQMGQEVILRCVPISNHLYFYWYRQILGQKVEFLVSFYNNEISEKSEIFDDQFSVERPDGSNFTLKIRSTKLEDSAMYFCASSRLWGDTEAFFGQGTRLTVV.

The V and J genes are TRBV15 and TRBJ1-2; D possibly corresponds to TRBD1 (6 bases). Trimming removed 0 bases at V and 2 bases at J, with 10 bases between. Germline loops: CDR1 LNHNV, CDR2 YYDKDF (reference sequence). The CDR3 sequence is 15 residues long. The DNA of the CDR3 is TGTGCCACCAGCAGAGAGGTCACAGGGAACTATGGCTACACCTTC. Translating gives CATSREVTGNYGYTF.

The genes are TRBV18 and TRBJ2-1; D not certain. Looked up from germline, CDR1 is KGHSH and CDR2 is LQKENI. There are 11 residues in the CDR3. V was trimmed by 3 bases and J by 8 bases, leaving 5 bases between them. The CDR3 loop is CASSPRDEQFF. The CDR3 nucleotides are TGTGCCAGCTCACCGCGCGATGAGCAGTTCTTC.

This clone was counted once. The V call is TRBV3-1 (or the pseudogene TRBV3-2), the J call TRBJ1-1, with D maybe TRBD1 (5 bases). The CDR3 sequence is 15 residues long. Trimming took off 1 base at V and 9 bases at J, with 18 bases between the two ends. Germline lookup yields CDR1 LGHDT and CDR2 YNNKEL (reference sequence). This chain's CDR3 is CASSQARTAGPQAFF. CDR3 coding DNA: TGTGCCAGCAGCCAAGCCCGGACGGCGGGGCCCCAAGCTTTCTTT.

The chain recombines TRBV7-9 with TRBJ1-1, with TRBD1 matching 9 bases. This CDR3 spans 13 amino acids. Germline CDR1 SEHNR, CDR2 FQNEAQ (reference sequence). With 4 bases clipped from V and 5 bases from J, the junction kept 2 bases outside the gene matches. CDR3 nucleotides: TGTGCCAGCAGCTACAGGGGGCGGACTGAAGCTTTCTTT. Translation gives CASSYRGRTEAFF.

The genes are TRBV5-6 and TRBJ1-4, with D possibly being TRBD1 (5 bases). This CDR3 spans 16 amino acids. The V gene's germline CDR1 is SGHDT and CDR2 YYEEEE. Trimming took off 0 bases at V and 5 bases at J, with 14 bases between the two ends. DNA for the CDR3: TGTGCCAGCAGCTTGGCCGGGACTCCTACCAATGAAAAACTGTTTTTT. Residues: CASSLAGTPTNEKLFF.

This sequence joins TRBV14 and TRBJ1-4; perhaps TRBD1 as D (5 bases). Germline V gene sequence: CDR1 SGHDN, CDR2 FVKESK. The CDR3 runs 13 residues. The V and J ends lost 4 bases and 5 bases respectively, with 8 bases between them. The CDR3 region has the DNA TGTGCCAGCAGCCTCCGACAGAATGAAAAACTGTTTTTT. Translated: CASSLRQNEKLFF.

DNA for the CDR3: TGTGCCTGGAAGAGGCCAAACACTGAAGCTTTCTTT. This gives the protein CAWKRPNTEAFF. The V gene is TRBV30, the J gene TRBJ1-1; no reliable D call. This CDR3 comprises 12 residues. V was pared by 4 bases and J by 2 bases, with 8 bases between. Germline-derived CDR1 and CDR2 are GTSNPN and SVGIG (reference sequence).

The genes are TRBV5-5 and TRBJ2-3, with a tentative D call TRBD2 (6 bases). The CDR3 is 14 amino acids. V lost 4 bases and J 2 bases, leaving 11 bases between the germline ends. Germline CDR1 SGHKS, CDR2 YYEKEE (reference sequence). The CDR3 reads CASSAGPDTDTQYF. The CDR3 nucleotides read TGTGCCAGCAGCGCGGGACCCGACACAGATACGCAGTATTTT.

The gene calls are TRBV7-9 and TRBJ1-2; D might be TRBD1 (6 bases). CDR1 SEHNR and CDR2 FQNEAQ come from the germline V gene (reference sequence). The CDR3 is 14 amino acids. V lost 4 bases and J 8 bases, leaving 17 bases between the germline ends. CDR3 region: CASSSGHPIWGYTF. The CDR3 DNA sequence: TGTGCCAGCAGCTCGGGACACCCGATCTGGGGCTACACCTTC.

J is TRBJ1-5 and V is TRBV18; maybe TRBD1 (5 bases). Trimming left V 5 bases short and J 0 bases short, with 8 bases between. The length of the CDR3 is 14 residues. Germline V CDR1 and CDR2: KGHSH, LQKENI. CDR3 loop: CASSSQGSNQPQHF. The CDR3 DNA sequence: TGTGCCAGCTCATCTCAGGGTAGCAATCAGCCCCAGCATTTT.

The chain has TRBV5-5 and TRBJ2-7; 7 nucleotides agree with TRBD2. J lost 2 bases, V lost 0 bases, and 5 bases had no gene match. The CDR3 extends over 15 amino acids. Germline V gives CDR1 SGHKS, CDR2 YYEKEE (reference sequence). The CDR3 reads CASSLGRLAAYEQYF. The DNA for the CDR3 is TGTGCCAGCAGCTTGGGCCGACTAGCAGCCTACGAGCAGTACTTC.

V is TRBV15 and J is TRBJ2-7; TRBD1 is a possible D gene (5 bases). Germline V gene lookup returns CDR1 LNHNV and CDR2 YYDKDF (reference sequence). The CDR3 spans 16 residues. The V end was cut by 0 bases, the J end by 7 bases, with 19 bases between. CDR3 sequence reads: CATSRDLGATRWEQYV. CDR3 coding DNA: TGTGCCACCAGCAGAGATCTTGGGGCTACCAGGTGGGAGCAGTACGTC.

This rearrangement joins TRBV7-9 to TRBJ2-1; TRBD2 matches at 11 bases. Trimming cost V 0 bases and J 6 bases; bases outside gene matches: 4. The CDR3 covers 16 residues. Germline CDR1 and CDR2: SEHNR and FQNEAQ (reference sequence). In DNA, the CDR3 is TGTGCCAGCAGCTTAGCCGGACTAGCGGGTGGCAATGAGCAGTTCTTC. Translated, it gives CASSLAGLAGGNEQFF.